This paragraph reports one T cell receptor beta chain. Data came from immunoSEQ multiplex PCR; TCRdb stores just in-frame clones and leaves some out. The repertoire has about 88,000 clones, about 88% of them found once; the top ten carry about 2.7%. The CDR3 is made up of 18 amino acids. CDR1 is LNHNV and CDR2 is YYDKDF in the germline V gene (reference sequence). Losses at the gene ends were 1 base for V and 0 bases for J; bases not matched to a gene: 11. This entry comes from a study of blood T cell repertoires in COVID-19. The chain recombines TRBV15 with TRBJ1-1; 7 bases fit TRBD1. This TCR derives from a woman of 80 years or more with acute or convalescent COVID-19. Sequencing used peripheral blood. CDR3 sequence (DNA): TGTGCCACCAGCAGAGCGCGCCGACAGGGAAGAGTGAACACTGAAGCTTTCTTT. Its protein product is CATSRARRQGRVNTEAFF.